Below, one T cell receptor beta chain is given with its context. The antigen remains unidentified. The template consisted of bulk tumor genomic DNA, with roughly 0.55 ug used per sample. Several spatially distant biopsies were obtained per primary tumor intraoperatively. Patients went through curative surgery, and their non-small cell lung cancer was untreated and newly diagnosed. The TCR beta CDR3 region underwent multiplex PCR amplification with 32 V and 13 J primers. TCRdb reanalysed the multiplex PCR reads using MiXCR and keeps one entry per CDR3 protein. The table lists under 35,000 distinct CDR3 sequences, 28% of them singletons. This sample was taken from a study of immune heterogeneity within non-small cell lung tumors. V shed 4 bases and J shed 7 bases, with 19 bases lying between them. The length of the CDR3 is 15 residues. The germline gives CDR1 DFQATT, CDR2 SNEGSKA (reference sequence).

Study-wide results and caveats: Identical dominant CDR3 beta clonotypes were found repeatedly across the tumor sites of a single patient, and these appeared alongside high-frequency clones that were unique to particular tumor locations.

The V call is TRBV20-1, the J call TRBJ1-4; tentative D call: TRBD1 (5 bases). This clonotype was obtained from a man aged 40-50 years with non-small cell lung cancer. Source material: lung tumor tissue. The CDR3 DNA reads TGCAGTGCTAATCCGGGACGGGGTTTATCTGAAAAACTGTTTTTT. Protein: CSANPGRGLSEKLFF.